This T cell receptor (beta chain) stems from a study of blood T cell repertoires in COVID-19. Trimming shortened V by 4 bases and J by 4 bases, and 12 bases separated the two germline ends. The CDR3 contains 14 residues. Germline assignment: CDR1 SGHDT and CDR2 YYEEEE. Per the authors' pipeline: Reference gene primer amplification gave estimated nucleated cell counts. The assay was immunoSEQ multiplex PCR, and TCRdb's table has in-frame clones only and misses some. V and J calls and clone size are those listed in that table; D and trimming were worked out from the DNA. The sample yields 150,000 to 190,000 clones, approximately 79% seen once. Participants were placed into cohorts based on the clinical history they reported.

The source of this sequence is a man over 45 who had recovered from COVID-19. Sequencing was performed on PBMCs or T cells enriched from blood (not recorded which). The J gene is TRBJ2-1, the V gene TRBV5-6, with D possibly being TRBD2 (5 bases). The CDR3, as DNA: TGTGCCAGCAGCCCGTTAACGGGGTACAATGAGCAGTTCTTC. This encodes CASSPLTGYNEQFF.